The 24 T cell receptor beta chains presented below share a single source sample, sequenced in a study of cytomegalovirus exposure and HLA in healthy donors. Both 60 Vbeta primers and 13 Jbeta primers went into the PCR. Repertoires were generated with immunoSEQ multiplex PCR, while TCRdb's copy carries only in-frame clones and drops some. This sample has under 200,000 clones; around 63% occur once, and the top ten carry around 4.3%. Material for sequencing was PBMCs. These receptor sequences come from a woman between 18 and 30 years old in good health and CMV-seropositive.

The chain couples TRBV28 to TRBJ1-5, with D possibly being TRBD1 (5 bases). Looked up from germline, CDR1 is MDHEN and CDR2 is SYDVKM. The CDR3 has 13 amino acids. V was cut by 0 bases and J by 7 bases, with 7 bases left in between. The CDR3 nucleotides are TGTGCCAGCAGTTTATGGAAGGGGCAGCCCCAGCATTTT. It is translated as CASSLWKGQPQHF.

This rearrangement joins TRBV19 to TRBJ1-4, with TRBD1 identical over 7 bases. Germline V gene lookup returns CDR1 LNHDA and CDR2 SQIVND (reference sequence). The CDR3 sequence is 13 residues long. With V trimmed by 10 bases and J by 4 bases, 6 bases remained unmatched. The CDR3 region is CATLDRVNEKLFF. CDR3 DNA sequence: TGTGCCACCCTCGACAGGGTTAATGAAAAACTGTTTTTT.

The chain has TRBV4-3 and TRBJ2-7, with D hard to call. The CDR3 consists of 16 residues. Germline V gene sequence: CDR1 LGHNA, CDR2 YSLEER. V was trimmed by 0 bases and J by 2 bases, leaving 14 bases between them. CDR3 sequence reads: CASSQDQRSATYEQYF. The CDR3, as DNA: TGCGCCAGCAGCCAAGATCAGAGGTCAGCTACCTACGAGCAGTACTTC.

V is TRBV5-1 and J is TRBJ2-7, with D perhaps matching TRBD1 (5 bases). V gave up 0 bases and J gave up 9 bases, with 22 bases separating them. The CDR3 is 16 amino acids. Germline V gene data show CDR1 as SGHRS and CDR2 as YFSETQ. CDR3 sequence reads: CASSLAPGHGYVGQYF. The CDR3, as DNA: TGCGCCAGCAGCTTGGCCCCCGGACACGGCTATGTTGGGCAGTACTTC.

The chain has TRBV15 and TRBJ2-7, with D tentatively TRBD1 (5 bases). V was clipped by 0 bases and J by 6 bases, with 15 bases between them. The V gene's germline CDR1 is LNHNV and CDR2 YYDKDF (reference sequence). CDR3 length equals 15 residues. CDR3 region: CATSRDRRRGSEQYF. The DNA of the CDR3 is TGTGCCACCAGCAGAGATCGAAGAAGGGGAAGCGAGCAGTACTTC.

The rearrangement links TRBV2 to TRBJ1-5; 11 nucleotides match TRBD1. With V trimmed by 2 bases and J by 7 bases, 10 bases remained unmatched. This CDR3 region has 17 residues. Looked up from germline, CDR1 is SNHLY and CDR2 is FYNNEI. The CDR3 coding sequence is TGTGCCAGCAGTGAACTGGGACAGGGGGTCCCAGGACAGCCCCAGCATTTT. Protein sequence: CASSELGQGVPGQPQHF.

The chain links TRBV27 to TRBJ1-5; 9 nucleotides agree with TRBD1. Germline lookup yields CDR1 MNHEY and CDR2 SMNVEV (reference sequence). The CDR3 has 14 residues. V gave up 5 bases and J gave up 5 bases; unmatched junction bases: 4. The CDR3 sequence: CASSHRGPHQPQHF. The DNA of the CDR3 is TGTGCCAGCAGTCACAGGGGGCCCCATCAGCCCCAGCATTTT.

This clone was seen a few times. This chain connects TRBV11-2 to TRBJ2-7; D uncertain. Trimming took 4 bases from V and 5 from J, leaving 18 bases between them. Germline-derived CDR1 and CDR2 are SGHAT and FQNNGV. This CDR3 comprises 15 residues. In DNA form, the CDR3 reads TGTGCCAGCAGCTATTTAGCCCTATCCCCTGACGAGCAGTACTTC. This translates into CASSYLALSPDEQYF.

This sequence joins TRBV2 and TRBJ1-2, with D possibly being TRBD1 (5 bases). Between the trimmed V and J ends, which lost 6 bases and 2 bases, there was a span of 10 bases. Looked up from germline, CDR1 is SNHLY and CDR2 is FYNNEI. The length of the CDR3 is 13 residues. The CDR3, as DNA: TGTGCCAGCAGCCCGACAGAAAACTATGGCTACACCTTC. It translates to CASSPTENYGYTF.

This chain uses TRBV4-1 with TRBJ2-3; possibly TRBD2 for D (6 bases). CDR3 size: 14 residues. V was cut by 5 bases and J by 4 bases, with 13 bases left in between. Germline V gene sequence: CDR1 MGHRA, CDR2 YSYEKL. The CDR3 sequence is CASSSDPGADTQYF. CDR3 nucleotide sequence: TGCGCCAGCAGCTCAGATCCGGGGGCAGATACGCAGTATTTT.

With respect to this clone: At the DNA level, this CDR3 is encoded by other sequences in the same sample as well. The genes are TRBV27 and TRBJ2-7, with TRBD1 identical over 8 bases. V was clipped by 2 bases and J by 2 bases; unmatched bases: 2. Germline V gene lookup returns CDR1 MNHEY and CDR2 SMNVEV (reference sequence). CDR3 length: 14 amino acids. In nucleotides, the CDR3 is TGTGCCAGCAGTTTACGGGGACAGGCCTACGAGCAGTACTTC. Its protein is CASSLRGQAYEQYF.

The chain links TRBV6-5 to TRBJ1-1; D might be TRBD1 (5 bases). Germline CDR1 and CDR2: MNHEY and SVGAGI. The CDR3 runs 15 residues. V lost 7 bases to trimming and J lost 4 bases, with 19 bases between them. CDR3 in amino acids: CASKDIVGLGTEAFF. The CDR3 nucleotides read TGTGCCAGCAAAGACATAGTGGGACTGGGCACTGAAGCTTTCTTT.

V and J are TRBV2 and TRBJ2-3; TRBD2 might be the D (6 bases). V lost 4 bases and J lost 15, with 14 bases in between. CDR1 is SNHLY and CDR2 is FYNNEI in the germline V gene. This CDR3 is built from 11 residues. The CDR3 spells CASSAAREVYF. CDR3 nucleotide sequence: TGTGCCAGCAGTGCGGCCAGGGAGGTATATTTT.

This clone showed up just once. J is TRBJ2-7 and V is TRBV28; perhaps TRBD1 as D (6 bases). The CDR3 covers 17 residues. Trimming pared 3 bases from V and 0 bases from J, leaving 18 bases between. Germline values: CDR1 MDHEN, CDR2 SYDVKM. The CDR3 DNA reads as TGTGCCAGCAGTTTTCAACTCCGGGACACTAGCTCCTACGAGCAGTACTTC. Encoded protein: CASSFQLRDTSSYEQYF.

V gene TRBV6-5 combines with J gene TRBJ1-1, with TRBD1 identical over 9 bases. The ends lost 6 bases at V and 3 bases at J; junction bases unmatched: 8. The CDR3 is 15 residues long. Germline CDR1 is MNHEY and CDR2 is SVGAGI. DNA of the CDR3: TGTGCCAGCAGACCTTGGACAGGGGAGGACACTGAAGCTTTCTTT. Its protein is CASRPWTGEDTEAFF.

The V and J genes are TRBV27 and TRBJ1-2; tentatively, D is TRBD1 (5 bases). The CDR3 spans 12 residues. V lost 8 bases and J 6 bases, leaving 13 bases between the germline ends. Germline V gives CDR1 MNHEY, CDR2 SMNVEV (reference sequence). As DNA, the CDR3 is TGTGCCAGCTTAGGGGCTCAGAATGGCTACACCTTC. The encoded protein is CASLGAQNGYTF.

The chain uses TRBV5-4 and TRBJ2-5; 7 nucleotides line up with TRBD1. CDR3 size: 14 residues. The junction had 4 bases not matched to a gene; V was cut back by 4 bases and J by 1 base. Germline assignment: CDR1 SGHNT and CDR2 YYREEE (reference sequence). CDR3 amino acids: CASSRRDSQETQYF. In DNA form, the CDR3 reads TGTGCCAGCAGCCGTCGGGACAGCCAAGAGACCCAGTACTTC.

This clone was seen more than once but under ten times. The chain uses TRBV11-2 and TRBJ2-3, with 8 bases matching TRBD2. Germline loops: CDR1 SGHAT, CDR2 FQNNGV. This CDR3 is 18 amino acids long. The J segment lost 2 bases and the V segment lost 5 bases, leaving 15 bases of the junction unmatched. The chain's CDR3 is CASSQEVTSGLYTDTQYF. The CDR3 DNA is TGTGCCAGCAGCCAAGAGGTCACTAGCGGTTTGTACACAGATACGCAGTATTTT.

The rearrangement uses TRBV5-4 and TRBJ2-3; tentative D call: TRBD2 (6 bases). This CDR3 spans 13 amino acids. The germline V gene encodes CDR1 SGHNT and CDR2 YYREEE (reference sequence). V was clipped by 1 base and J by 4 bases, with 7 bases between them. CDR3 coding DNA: TGTGCCAGCAGCTTGTCGGGGGCAGATACGCAGTATTTT. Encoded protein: CASSLSGADTQYF.

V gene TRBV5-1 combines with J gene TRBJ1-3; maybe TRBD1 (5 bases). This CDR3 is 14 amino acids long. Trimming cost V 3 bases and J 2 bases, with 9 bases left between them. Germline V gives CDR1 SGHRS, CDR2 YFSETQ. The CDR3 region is CASSSLGAGNTIYF. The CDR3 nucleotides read TGCGCCAGCAGCTCCCTAGGGGCTGGAAACACCATATATTTT.

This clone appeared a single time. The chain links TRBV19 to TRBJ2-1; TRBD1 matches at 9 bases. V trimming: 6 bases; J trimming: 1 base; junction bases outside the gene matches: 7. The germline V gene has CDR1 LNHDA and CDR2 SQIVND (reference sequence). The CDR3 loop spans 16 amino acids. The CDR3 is CASRTRGTGSYNEQFF. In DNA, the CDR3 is TGTGCCAGTAGGACACGAGGGACAGGGTCCTACAATGAGCAGTTCTTC.

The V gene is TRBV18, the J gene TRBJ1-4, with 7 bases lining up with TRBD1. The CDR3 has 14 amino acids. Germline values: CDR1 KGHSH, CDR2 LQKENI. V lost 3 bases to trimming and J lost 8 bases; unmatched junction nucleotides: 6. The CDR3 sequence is CASSPRQGEEKLFF. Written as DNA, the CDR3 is TGTGCCAGCTCACCTCGACAGGGAGAGGAAAAACTGTTTTTT.

Here the CDR3 reads CASSLISLRGSPLHF. The CDR3 DNA follows: TGCGCCAGCAGCTTGATCTCCTTAAGGGGTTCACCCCTCCACTTT. The chain is built from TRBV5-1 and TRBJ1-6; possible D gene TRBD1, 5 bases. Trimming pared 1 base from V and 9 bases from J, leaving 14 bases between. The CDR3 runs to 15 residues. CDR1 and CDR2 (germline): SGHRS, YFSETQ. Filled out from reference TRBV5-1 and TRBJ1-6, the complete variable domain reads KAGVTQTPRYLIKTRGQQVTLSCSPISGHRSVSWYQQTPGQGLQFLFEYFSETQRNKGNFPGRFSGRQFSNSRSEMNVSTLELGDSALYLCASSLISLRGSPLHFGNGTRLTVT.

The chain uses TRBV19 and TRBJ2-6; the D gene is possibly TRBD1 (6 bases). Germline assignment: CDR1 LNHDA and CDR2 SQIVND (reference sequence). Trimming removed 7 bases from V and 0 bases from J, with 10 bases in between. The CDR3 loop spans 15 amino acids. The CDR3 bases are TGTGCCAGTACCCTAGGGGGCTCTGGGGCCAACGTCCTGACTTTC. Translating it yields CASTLGGSGANVLTF.